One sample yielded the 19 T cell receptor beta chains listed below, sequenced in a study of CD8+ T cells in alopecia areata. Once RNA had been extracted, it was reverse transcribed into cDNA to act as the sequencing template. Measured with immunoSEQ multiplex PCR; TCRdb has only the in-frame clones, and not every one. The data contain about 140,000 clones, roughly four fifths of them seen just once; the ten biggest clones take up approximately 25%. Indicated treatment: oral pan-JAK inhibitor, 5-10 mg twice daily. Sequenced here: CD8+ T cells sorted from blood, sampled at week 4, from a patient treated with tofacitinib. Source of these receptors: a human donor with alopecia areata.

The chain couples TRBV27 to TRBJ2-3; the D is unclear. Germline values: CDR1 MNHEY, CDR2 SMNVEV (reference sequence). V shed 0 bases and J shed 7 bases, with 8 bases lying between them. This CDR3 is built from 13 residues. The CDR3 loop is CASSLSGQYTQYF. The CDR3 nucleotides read TGTGCCAGCAGTTTATCCGGCCAGTATACGCAGTATTTT.

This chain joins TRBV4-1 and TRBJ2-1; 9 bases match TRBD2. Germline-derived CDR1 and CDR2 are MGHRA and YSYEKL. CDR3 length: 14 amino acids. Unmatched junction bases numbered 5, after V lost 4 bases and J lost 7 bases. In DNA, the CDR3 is TGCGCCAGCAGCCCTGGACTAGCGAGGAATGAGCAGTTCTTC. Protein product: CASSPGLARNEQFF.

The CDR3 DNA follows: TGTGCCACCAGCAGTGGTGAACGGGGCTTGGAAGCTTTCTTT. As protein: CATSSGERGLEAFF. The chain recombines TRBV15 with TRBJ1-1; D is perhaps TRBD1 (5 bases). Germline CDR1 is LNHNV and CDR2 is YYDKDF (reference sequence). The CDR3 is 14 residues long. V lost 3 bases, J lost 8 bases, and 16 bases lay in between.

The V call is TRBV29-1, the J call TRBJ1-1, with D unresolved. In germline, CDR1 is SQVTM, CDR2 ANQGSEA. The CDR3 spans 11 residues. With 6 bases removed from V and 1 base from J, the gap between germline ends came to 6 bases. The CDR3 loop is CSVMGNTEAFF. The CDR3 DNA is TGCAGCGTCATGGGGAACACTGAAGCTTTCTTT. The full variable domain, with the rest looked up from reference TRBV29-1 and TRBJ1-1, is SAVISQKPSRDICQRGTSLTIQCQVDSQVTMMFWYRQQPGQSLTLIATANQGSEATYESGFVIDKFPISRPNLTFSTLTVSNMSPEDSSIYLCSVMGNTEAFFGQGTRLTVV.

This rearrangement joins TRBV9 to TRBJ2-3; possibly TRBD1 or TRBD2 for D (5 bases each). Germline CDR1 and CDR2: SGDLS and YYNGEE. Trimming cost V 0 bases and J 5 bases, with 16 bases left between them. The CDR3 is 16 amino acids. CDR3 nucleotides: TGTGCCAGCAGCGTAGGGGACCTCGCCCCGGGAGATACGCAGTATTTT. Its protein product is CASSVGDLAPGDTQYF.

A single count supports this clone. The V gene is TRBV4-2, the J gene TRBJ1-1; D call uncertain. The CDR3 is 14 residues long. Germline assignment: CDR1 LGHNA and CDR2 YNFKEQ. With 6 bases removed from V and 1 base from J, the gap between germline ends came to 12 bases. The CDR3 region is CASRSEAGNTEAFF. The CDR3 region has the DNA TGTGCCAGCAGGTCAGAGGCAGGGAACACTGAAGCTTTCTTT.

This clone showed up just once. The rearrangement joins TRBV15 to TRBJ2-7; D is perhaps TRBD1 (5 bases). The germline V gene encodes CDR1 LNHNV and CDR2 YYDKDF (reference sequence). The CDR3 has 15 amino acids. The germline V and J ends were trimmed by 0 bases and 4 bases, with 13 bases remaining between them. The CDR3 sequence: CATSREGAVAYEQYF. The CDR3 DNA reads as TGTGCCACCAGCAGAGAAGGGGCCGTGGCGTACGAGCAGTACTTC. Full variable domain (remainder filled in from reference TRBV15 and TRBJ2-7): DAMVIQNPRYQVTQFGKPVTLSCSQTLNHNVMYWYQQKSSQAPKLLFHYYDKDFNNEADTPDNFQSRRPNTSFCFLDIRSPGLGDTAMYLCATSREGAVAYEQYFGPGTRLTVT.

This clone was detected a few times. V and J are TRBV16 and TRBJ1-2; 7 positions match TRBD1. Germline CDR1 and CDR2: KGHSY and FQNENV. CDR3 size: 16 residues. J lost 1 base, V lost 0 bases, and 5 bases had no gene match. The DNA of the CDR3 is TGTGCCAGCAGCCAATCCCGGACAGGCCGTAACTATGGCTACACCTTC. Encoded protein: CASSQSRTGRNYGYTF.

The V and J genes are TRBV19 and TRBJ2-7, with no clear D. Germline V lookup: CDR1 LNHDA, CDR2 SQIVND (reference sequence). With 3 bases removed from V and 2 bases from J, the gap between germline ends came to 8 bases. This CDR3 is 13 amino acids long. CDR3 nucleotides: TGTGCCAGTAGTATTACAGTAGCCTACGAGCAGTACTTC. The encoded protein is CASSITVAYEQYF.

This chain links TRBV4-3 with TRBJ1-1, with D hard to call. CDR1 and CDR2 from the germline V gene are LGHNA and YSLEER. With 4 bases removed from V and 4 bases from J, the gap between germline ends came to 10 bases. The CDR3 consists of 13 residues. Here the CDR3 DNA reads TGCGCCAGCAGCCCTTATGAGGGCACTGAAGCTTTCTTT. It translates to CASSPYEGTEAFF.

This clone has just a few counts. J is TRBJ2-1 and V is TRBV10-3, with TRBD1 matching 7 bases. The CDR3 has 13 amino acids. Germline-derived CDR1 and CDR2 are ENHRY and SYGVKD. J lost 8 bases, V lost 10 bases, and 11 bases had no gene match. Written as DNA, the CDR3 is TGTGCCAACAGCCTCGCGCAGGGGGATGAGCAGTTCTTC. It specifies CANSLAQGDEQFF.

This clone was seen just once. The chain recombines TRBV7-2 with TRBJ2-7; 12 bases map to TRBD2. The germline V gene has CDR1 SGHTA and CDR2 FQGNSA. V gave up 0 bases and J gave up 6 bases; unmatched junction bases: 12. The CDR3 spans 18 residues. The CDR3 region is CASSLASLAGGPAAEQYF. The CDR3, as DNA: TGTGCCAGCAGCTTAGCGTCCCTAGCGGGGGGGCCTGCGGCCGAGCAGTACTTC. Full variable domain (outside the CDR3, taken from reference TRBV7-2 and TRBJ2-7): GAGVSQSPSNKVTEKGKDVELRCDPISGHTALYWYRQSLGQGLEFLIYFQGNSAPDKSGLPSDRFSAERTGGSVSTLTIQRTQQEDSAVYLCASSLASLAGGPAAEQYFGPGTRLTVT.

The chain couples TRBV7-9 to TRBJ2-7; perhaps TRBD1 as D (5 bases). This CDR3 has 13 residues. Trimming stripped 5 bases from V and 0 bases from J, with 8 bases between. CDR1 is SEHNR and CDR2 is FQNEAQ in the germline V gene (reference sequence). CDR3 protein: CASSHRISYEQYF. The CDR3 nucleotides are TGTGCCAGCAGCCACAGGATCTCCTACGAGCAGTACTTC. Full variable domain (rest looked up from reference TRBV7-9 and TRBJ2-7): DTGVSQNPRHKITKRGQNVTFRCDPISEHNRLYWYRQTLGQGPEFLTYFQNEAQLEKSRLLSDRFSAERPKGSFSTLEIQRTEQGDSAMYLCASSHRISYEQYFGPGTRLTVT.

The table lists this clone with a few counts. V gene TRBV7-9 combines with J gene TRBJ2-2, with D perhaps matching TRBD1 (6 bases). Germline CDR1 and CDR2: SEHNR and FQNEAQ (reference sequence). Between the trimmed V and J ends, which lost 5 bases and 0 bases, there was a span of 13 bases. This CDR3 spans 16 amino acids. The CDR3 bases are TGTGCCAGCAGCCCAAACAGGGCCGCGAACACCGGGGAGCTGTTTTTT. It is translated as CASSPNRAANTGELFF.

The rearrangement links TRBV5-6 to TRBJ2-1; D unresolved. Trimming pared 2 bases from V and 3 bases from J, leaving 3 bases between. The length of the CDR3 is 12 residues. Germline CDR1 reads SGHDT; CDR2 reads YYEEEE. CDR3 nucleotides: TGTGCCAGCAGCTTTCGCTACAATGAGCAGTTCTTC. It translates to CASSFRYNEQFF.

CDR3 bases: TGTGCCAGCACCCGACAGGGTGACAATGAGCAGTTCTTC. This codes for CASTRQGDNEQFF. V is TRBV27 and J is TRBJ2-1; 7 bases match TRBD1. The ends lost 7 bases at V and 5 bases at J; junction bases unmatched: 5. This CDR3 contains 13 residues. Per germline, CDR1 MNHEY and CDR2 SMNVEV (reference sequence).

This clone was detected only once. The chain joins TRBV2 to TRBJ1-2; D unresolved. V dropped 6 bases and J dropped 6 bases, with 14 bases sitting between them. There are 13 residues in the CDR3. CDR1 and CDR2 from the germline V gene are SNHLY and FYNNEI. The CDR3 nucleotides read TGTGCCAGCAGCGCCTCCTTTACAGATGGCTACACCTTC. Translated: CASSASFTDGYTF.

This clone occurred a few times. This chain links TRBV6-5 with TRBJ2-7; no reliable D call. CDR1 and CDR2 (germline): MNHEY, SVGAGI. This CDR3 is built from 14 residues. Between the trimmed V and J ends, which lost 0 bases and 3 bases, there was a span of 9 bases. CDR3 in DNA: TGTGCCAGCAGTTACTCCGGGCAAGACTACGAGCAGTACTTC. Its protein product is CASSYSGQDYEQYF.

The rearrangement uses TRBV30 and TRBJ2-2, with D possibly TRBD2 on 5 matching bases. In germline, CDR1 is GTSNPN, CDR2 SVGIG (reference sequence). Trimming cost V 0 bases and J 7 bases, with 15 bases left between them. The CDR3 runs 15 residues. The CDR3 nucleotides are TGTGCCTGGAGTGTAGATAGAAGGAGCGGCGGGGAGCTGTTTTTT. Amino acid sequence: CAWSVDRRSGGELFF.